A single sample gave rise to the 12 T cell receptor beta chains below, sequenced in a study of control samples from healthy donors and cancer patients. The repertoire was sequenced with immunoSEQ multiplex PCR; TCRdb's copy has only in-frame clones and lacks some. Here the sample spans over 60,000 clones, approximately 85% being singletons. Material: blood. The source is a middle-aged man in good health.

The gene calls are TRBV2 and TRBJ1-2; unclear D gene. V lost 8 bases and J 1 base, leaving 11 bases between the germline ends. The CDR3 is 13 residues long. Germline assignment: CDR1 SNHLY and CDR2 FYNNEI. CDR3 region: CASSVSDNYGYTF. The CDR3 DNA reads TGTGCCAGCTCAGTCAGCGATAACTATGGCTACACCTTC.

The CDR3 sequence is CASSIPDEKLFF. CDR3 bases: TGTGCCAGTAGTATACCCGATGAAAAACTGTTTTTT. The chain carries TRBV19 and TRBJ1-4, with D unclear. Germline V gene data show CDR1 as LNHDA and CDR2 as SQIVND (reference sequence). This CDR3 is 12 amino acids long. Trimming stripped 2 bases from V and 6 bases from J, with 4 bases between.

The chain employs TRBV5-1 and TRBJ1-2; D remains ambiguous. With 0 bases removed from V and 3 bases from J, the gap between germline ends came to 12 bases. The CDR3 spans 15 residues. CDR1 is SGHRS, CDR2 YFSETQ, per germline. CDR3 sequence: CASSLAGREDYGYTF. DNA of the CDR3: TGCGCCAGCAGCTTGGCCGGTAGGGAGGACTATGGCTACACCTTC.

The chain links TRBV7-2 to TRBJ1-5; D not certain. The V and J ends lost 7 bases and 0 bases respectively, with 7 bases between them. Germline lookup yields CDR1 SGHTA and CDR2 FQGNSA. The CDR3 sequence is 13 residues long. The CDR3 DNA follows: TGTGCCAGCACCCCCAGTAGCAATCAGCCCCAGCATTTT. Protein: CASTPSSNQPQHF.

The chain employs TRBV19 and TRBJ2-7; unclear D gene. The V gene lost 5 bases and the J gene lost 2 bases, with 10 bases spanning the gap. Germline V gene lookup returns CDR1 LNHDA and CDR2 SQIVND (reference sequence). This CDR3 contains 13 residues. In DNA form, the CDR3 reads TGTGCCAGTAGTCCTCTGATTCCCTACGAGCAGTACTTC. Translation: CASSPLIPYEQYF. Variable domain in full (rest from reference TRBV19 and TRBJ2-7): DGGITQSPKYLFRKEGQNVTLSCEQNLNHDAMYWYRQDPGQGLRLIYYSQIVNDFQKGDIAEGYSVSREKKESFPLTVTSAQKNPTAFYLCASSPLIPYEQYFGPGTRLTVT.

This clone was picked up a small number of times. This chain joins TRBV30 and TRBJ1-1; D gene uncertain. CDR3 length: 13 residues. Germline V gene lookup returns CDR1 GTSNPN and CDR2 SVGIG (reference sequence). Trimming removed 0 bases from V and 5 bases from J, with 10 bases in between. In nucleotides, the CDR3 is TGTGCCTGGAGTGTAATGGGAAGGACTGAAGCTTTCTTT. It encodes CAWSVMGRTEAFF. Filled out from reference TRBV30 and TRBJ1-1, the complete variable domain reads SQTIHQWPATLVQPVGSPLSLECTVEGTSNPNLYWYRQAAGRGLQLLFYSVGIGQISSEVPQNLSASRPQDRQFILSSKKLLLSDSGFYLCAWSVMGRTEAFFGQGTRLTVV.

CDR3 residues: CASSQDRHLEAFF. In DNA form, the CDR3 reads TGTGCCAGCAGCCAAGACAGGCACCTTGAAGCTTTCTTT. The chain has TRBV14 and TRBJ1-1; D gene ambiguous. CDR1 and CDR2 from the germline V gene are SGHDN and FVKESK. The CDR3 spans 13 residues. Trimming stripped 0 bases from V and 7 bases from J, with 9 bases between. The entire variable domain, with the rest obtained from reference TRBV14 and TRBJ1-1, is as follows: EAGVTQFPSHSVIEKGQTVTLRCDPISGHDNLYWYRRVMGKEIKFLLHFVKESKQDESGMPNNRFLAERTGGTYSTLKVQPAELEDSGVYFCASSQDRHLEAFFGQGTRLTVV.

This clone was seen a single time. The rearrangement uses TRBV29-1 and TRBJ2-4, with D tentatively TRBD1 (6 bases). From germline, CDR1 is SQVTM and CDR2 ANQGSEA. V lost 3 bases and J 9 bases, leaving 18 bases between the germline ends. The CDR3 covers 14 residues. In DNA form, the CDR3 reads TGCAGCGTTGAGCTGGCAGGGGAGTCAATCATTCAGTACTTC. It is translated as CSVELAGESIIQYF.

The J gene is TRBJ2-3, the V gene TRBV27; 8 bases are a match to TRBD1. Losses at the gene ends were 4 bases for V and 4 bases for J; bases not matched to a gene: 7. The CDR3 runs to 15 residues. Germline V gene sequence: CDR1 MNHEY, CDR2 SMNVEV (reference sequence). The DNA for the CDR3 is TGTGCCAGCAGTTCCAGGGGGCACGGTCCAGATACGCAGTATTTT. This sequence encodes CASSSRGHGPDTQYF.

The chain uses TRBV7-6 and TRBJ1-6; weak D call: TRBD1 (6 bases). The CDR3 has 13 amino acids. Trimming stripped 3 bases from V and 11 bases from J, with 11 bases between. Germline V gene lookup returns CDR1 SGHVS and CDR2 FNYEAQ. CDR3 protein: CASSFNREAPLHF. As DNA, the CDR3 is TGTGCCAGCAGCTTTAACAGGGAGGCACCCCTCCACTTT.

The J gene is TRBJ2-5, the V gene TRBV11-2; TRBD2 aligns across 9 bases. Germline V gives CDR1 SGHAT, CDR2 FQNNGV. Trimming at V came to 1 base and at J to 9 bases, leaving 9 bases not matched to a gene. CDR3 length equals 15 residues. In DNA form, the CDR3 reads TGTGCCAGCAGCTTAGGCCTAGCGGGGACCGGGGCCCAGTACTTC. It codes for CASSLGLAGTGAQYF.

The CDR3 DNA sequence: TGTGCCAGCAGCTTAAGCGGTTTGGGTAGCACAGATACGCAGTATTTT. Translated, it gives CASSLSGLGSTDTQYF. The chain recombines TRBV7-3 with TRBJ2-3; D not certain. V was pared by 1 base and J by 0 bases, with 11 bases between. Germline lookup yields CDR1 SGHTA and CDR2 FQGTGA. The CDR3 spans 16 residues.